Below, 4 T cell receptor beta chains from the same sample are listed, as sequenced in a study of blood T cell repertoires in COVID-19. Profiled with immunoSEQ multiplex PCR; TCRdb holds only in-frame clones, not every one. The sample carries about 110,000 clones, 85% recorded once. Specimen: peripheral blood. Receptor source: a human donor in a cohort sampled during active COVID-19.

V gene TRBV6-6 combines with J gene TRBJ2-3; D unresolved. Germline loops: CDR1 MNHNY, CDR2 SVGAGI (reference sequence). There are 13 residues in the CDR3. The ends were cut back, 8 bases at V and 2 bases at J, with 11 bases in the middle. The CDR3 loop is CASRSETTDTQYF. CDR3 nucleotides: TGTGCCAGCCGCTCAGAAACCACAGATACGCAGTATTTT.

The genes are TRBV6-2 or TRBV6-3 and TRBJ2-1; TRBD2 matches at 12 bases. CDR3 length: 17 amino acids. In germline, CDR1 is MNHEY, CDR2 SVGEGT. V lost 0 bases, J lost 5 bases, and 5 bases stayed unmatched. The CDR3 DNA sequence: TGTGCCAGCAGTTACTCGAGACTAGCGGGGGACCACAATGAGCAGTTCTTC. Protein sequence: CASSYSRLAGDHNEQFF.

The chain has TRBV19 and TRBJ2-5; possible D gene TRBD2, 6 bases. Germline V CDR1 and CDR2: LNHDA, SQIVND (reference sequence). The length of the CDR3 is 15 residues. V was clipped by 6 bases and J by 5 bases, with 19 bases between them. CDR3 residues: CASRRGTAISETQYF. For the CDR3, the DNA is TGTGCCAGTAGACGAGGGACTGCTATTAGTGAGACCCAGTACTTC.

This chain links TRBV4-3 with TRBJ2-1, with a tentative D call TRBD2 (5 bases). Germline V gene lookup returns CDR1 LGHNA and CDR2 YSLEER. Trimming removed 0 bases from V and 3 bases from J, with 15 bases in between. CDR3 length: 17 residues. The CDR3 DNA follows: TGCGCCAGCAGCCAAGAAGGAGCTAGCTCCAGCTACAATGAGCAGTTCTTC. Translated: CASSQEGASSSYNEQFF.